This entry lists 29 T cell receptor beta chains sequenced from one sample in a study of blood T cell repertoires in COVID-19. The repertoire was sequenced with immunoSEQ multiplex PCR; TCRdb's copy has only in-frame clones and lacks some. Of roughly 250,000 clones detected, around 87% appear once; the ten largest clones hold about 1.6%. Material: PBMCs or T cells enriched from blood (not recorded which). These TCRs come from a woman aged 50 to 60 who had recovered from COVID-19.

The table lists this clone with a few counts. The CDR3 DNA reads TGTGCCAGCAGTCGACAGTCAACTAATGAAAAACTGTTTTTT. It yields the protein CASSRQSTNEKLFF. The gene calls are TRBV27 and TRBJ1-4, with D perhaps matching TRBD1 (5 bases). The CDR3 consists of 14 residues. V was cut by 5 bases and J by 0 bases, with 7 bases left in between. Germline V CDR1 and CDR2: MNHEY, SMNVEV (reference sequence).

The chain joins TRBV4-1 to TRBJ1-5, with TRBD1 identical over 8 bases. V was clipped by 6 bases and J by 0 bases; unmatched bases: 10. The germline V gene has CDR1 MGHRA and CDR2 YSYEKL. This CDR3 is built from 17 residues. In DNA form, the CDR3 reads TGCGCCAGCAGTCTCGGACAGGGAGGGGGTAGCAATCAGCCCCAGCATTTT. Its protein product is CASSLGQGGGSNQPQHF.

The gene calls are TRBV7-2 and TRBJ2-5, with a possible D match to TRBD2 (6 bases). Trimming cost V 1 base and J 13 bases, with 16 bases left between them. The CDR3 has 13 amino acids. Looked up from germline, CDR1 is SGHTA and CDR2 is FQGNSA. In nucleotides, the CDR3 is TGTGCCAGCAGCTTAGGTCGGGGGAGTACCTGGTACTTC. Protein sequence: CASSLGRGSTWYF.

This sequence joins TRBV28 and TRBJ1-1, with D possibly matching TRBD1 (6 bases). Trimming took off 6 bases at V and 9 bases at J, with 17 bases between the two ends. This CDR3 is built from 13 residues. Germline CDR1 reads MDHEN; CDR2 reads SYDVKM. CDR3 loop: CASSTNNRDKAFF. CDR3 DNA sequence: TGTGCCAGCAGCACCAACAACAGGGATAAAGCTTTCTTT.

The J gene is TRBJ2-7, the V gene TRBV5-1; 7 bases agree with TRBD1. The CDR3 length is 15 residues. Germline V gene data show CDR1 as SGHRS and CDR2 as YFSETQ. The V gene end was trimmed by 4 bases and the J gene end by 5 bases; junction bases not matched to a gene: 12. CDR3 in DNA: TGCGCCAGCAGCCCATTGACCGGGACAGAAAACGAGCAGTACTTC. Its protein product is CASSPLTGTENEQYF. Combining the CDR3 with reference TRBV5-1 and TRBJ2-7 gives the whole variable domain KAGVTQTPRYLIKTRGQQVTLSCSPISGHRSVSWYQQTPGQGLQFLFEYFSETQRNKGNFPGRFSGRQFSNSRSEMNVSTLELGDSALYLCASSPLTGTENEQYFGPGTRLTVT.

This chain uses TRBV30 with TRBJ2-7, with TRBD1 as a possible D gene (8 bases). This CDR3 comprises 12 residues. Germline V gene sequence: CDR1 GTSNPN, CDR2 SVGIG (reference sequence). V was cut by 7 bases and J by 2 bases, with 12 bases left in between. CDR3 in DNA: TGTGCCTACAGGGGGGGTCCCTACGAGCAGTACTTC. Residues: CAYRGGPYEQYF.

This clone was seen a few times. The genes are TRBV5-1 and TRBJ1-2, with 9 bases aligning to TRBD1. Germline trimming cut 3 bases from V and 4 bases from J; bases unmatched to any gene: 1. This CDR3 is 13 amino acids long. Per germline, CDR1 SGHRS and CDR2 YFSETQ. CDR3 protein: CASSWGQGYGYTF. The CDR3 DNA follows: TGCGCCAGCAGCTGGGGACAGGGCTATGGCTACACCTTC.

J is TRBJ2-5 and V is TRBV6-2 or TRBV6-3; 10 bases match TRBD2. The junction had 8 bases not matched to a gene; V was cut back by 6 bases and J by 1 base. The length of the CDR3 is 16 residues. Germline V gene data show CDR1 as MNHEY and CDR2 as SVGEGT. The CDR3, as DNA: TGTGCCAGCAGCTTCCCGGGACTAGCGATCCAAGAGACCCAGTACTTC. It is translated as CASSFPGLAIQETQYF.

The chain combines TRBV19 with TRBJ1-1; D might be TRBD1 (5 bases). This CDR3 is 17 amino acids long. Between the trimmed V and J ends, which lost 7 bases and 2 bases, there was a span of 23 bases. Germline V gives CDR1 LNHDA, CDR2 SQIVND (reference sequence). In nucleotides, the CDR3 is TGTGCCAGTAAACCACGGGCAGGGCCAGACCTAAACACTGAAGCTTTCTTT. Amino acid sequence: CASKPRAGPDLNTEAFF.

This chain links TRBV11-2 with TRBJ2-1, with 9 nucleotides matching TRBD2. J gave up 6 bases and V 5 bases, and 14 bases lay outside the gene matches. The CDR3 sequence is 17 residues long. Looked up from germline, CDR1 is SGHAT and CDR2 is FQNNGV. CDR3 in amino acids: CASSLKEGGRVANEQFF. The CDR3 DNA follows: TGTGCCAGCAGCCTAAAGGAAGGCGGGAGGGTTGCCAATGAGCAGTTCTTC.

This chain connects TRBV9 to TRBJ1-2; D unresolved. V lost 4 bases and J lost 0, with 22 bases in between. Germline-derived CDR1 and CDR2 are SGDLS and YYNGEE. The CDR3 length is 18 residues. The CDR3 DNA is TGTGCCAGCAGCCGAATTCCGGGAAGGTTACAAGCTAACTATGGCTACACCTTC. This codes for CASSRIPGRLQANYGYTF.

The chain employs TRBV4-1 and TRBJ2-7; 7 bases agree with TRBD2. Germline assignment: CDR1 MGHRA and CDR2 YSYEKL. The CDR3 sequence is 15 residues long. Unmatched junction bases numbered 17, after V lost 8 bases and J lost 7 bases. CDR3 in amino acids: CASSVRDYRNEEQYF. DNA for the CDR3: TGCGCCAGCTCCGTCCGGGACTACAGGAATGAGGAGCAGTACTTC.

V and J are TRBV7-9 and TRBJ2-5, with 8 bases that match TRBD2. The CDR3 runs to 16 residues. V lost 5 bases to trimming and J lost 4 bases; unmatched junction nucleotides: 12. Germline loops: CDR1 SEHNR, CDR2 FQNEAQ (reference sequence). DNA of the CDR3: TGTGCCAGCAGCAGAAGTGGGAGCGGGAGAAGAGAGACCCAGTACTTC. Translation: CASSRSGSGRRETQYF.

A word on this clone: Other DNA sequences of this sample code for an identical CDR3. The chain is built from TRBV6-5 and TRBJ2-7; perhaps TRBD1 as D (5 bases). CDR3 size: 11 residues. CDR1 MNHEY and CDR2 SVGAGI come from the germline V gene. The V and J ends lost 10 bases and 3 bases respectively, with 10 bases between them. The CDR3 sequence is CATGQGYEQYF. The CDR3 coding sequence is TGTGCCACCGGCCAGGGCTACGAGCAGTACTTC.

The genes are TRBV29-1 and TRBJ1-1; no definite D call. V lost 4 bases, J lost 1 base, and 10 bases lay in between. The CDR3 covers 13 residues. Germline V lookup: CDR1 SQVTM, CDR2 ANQGSEA. CDR3 coding DNA: TGCAGCGTTGGGAGAGGTCGGAACACTGAAGCTTTCTTT. It is translated as CSVGRGRNTEAFF.

The chain couples TRBV7-6 to TRBJ2-1; 14 bases align to TRBD2. V dropped 2 bases and J dropped 7; count of bases not matched to a gene: 10. This CDR3 contains 18 residues. Per the germline V gene, CDR1 is SGHVS and CDR2 is FNYEAQ. The CDR3 spells CASSLLGRLAGGRNEQFF. The CDR3 nucleotides read TGTGCCAGCAGCTTACTGGGACGACTAGCGGGAGGGCGGAATGAGCAGTTCTTC.

The chain links TRBV7-3 to TRBJ1-2, with D possibly matching TRBD1 (5 bases). This CDR3 has 14 residues. The germline gives CDR1 SGHTA, CDR2 FQGTGA. Deletions cut 3 bases from V and 2 bases from J, with 10 bases between. In DNA form, the CDR3 reads TGTGCCAGCAGCTTGACGGGGGGAAACTATGGCTACACCTTC. The encoded protein is CASSLTGGNYGYTF.

This clone was observed a few times. J is TRBJ2-7 and V is TRBV14, with 7 bases fitting TRBD2. Germline-derived CDR1 and CDR2 are SGHDN and FVKESK. After removal of 5 bases from V and 3 bases from J, the junction contained 4 bases not matched to a gene. CDR3 length equals 13 residues. The CDR3 coding sequence is TGTGCCAGCAGCGGCGGGAGTATCTACGAGCAGTACTTC. Its translation is CASSGGSIYEQYF.

The rearrangement joins TRBV30 to TRBJ2-5; weak D call: TRBD1 (5 bases). The CDR3 length is 14 residues. V dropped 0 bases and J dropped 4 bases, with 12 bases sitting between them. The germline V gene has CDR1 GTSNPN and CDR2 SVGIG (reference sequence). In DNA form, the CDR3 reads TGTGCCTGGAGTGTAGACAGCAGGGCAGAGACCCAGTACTTC. Translation: CAWSVDSRAETQYF. The variable domain in full, with the rest retrieved from reference TRBV30 and TRBJ2-5, is SQTIHQWPATLVQPVGSPLSLECTVEGTSNPNLYWYRQAAGRGLQLLFYSVGIGQISSEVPQNLSASRPQDRQFILSSKKLLLSDSGFYLCAWSVDSRAETQYFGPGTRLLVL.

This clone was detected only a few times. This rearrangement joins TRBV27 to TRBJ2-7; TRBD1 matches at 11 bases. J gave up 5 bases and V 2 bases, and 2 bases lay outside the gene matches. The CDR3 is 14 amino acids. Looked up from germline, CDR1 is MNHEY and CDR2 is SMNVEV (reference sequence). CDR3 DNA: TGTGCCAGCAGTTTAGGACAGGGGGCACACGAGCAGTACTTC. Translated: CASSLGQGAHEQYF.

The chain uses TRBV3-1 (or the pseudogene TRBV3-2) and TRBJ2-2; no definite D call. V was clipped by 0 bases and J by 6 bases, with 2 bases between them. Per the germline V gene, CDR1 is LGHDT and CDR2 is YNNKEL (reference sequence). The CDR3 spans 12 residues. Here the CDR3 reads CASSQDSGELFF. CDR3 DNA: TGTGCCAGCAGCCAAGACTCCGGGGAGCTGTTTTTT.

CDR3 loop: CASTGGLAGFHEQYF. CDR3 in DNA: TGTGCCAGCACGGGGGGCCTAGCGGGATTCCACGAGCAGTACTTC. The rearrangement joins TRBV5-6 to TRBJ2-7; 9 bases match TRBD2. CDR3 size: 15 residues. Germline V gives CDR1 SGHDT, CDR2 YYEEEE. V was pared by 6 bases and J by 5 bases, with 12 bases of the junction left unmatched.

The chain uses TRBV6-5 and TRBJ1-1, with 9 nucleotides matching TRBD1. After removal of 4 bases from V and 11 bases from J, the junction contained 11 bases not matched to a gene. Germline V gene lookup returns CDR1 MNHEY and CDR2 SVGAGI. The CDR3 has 14 residues. The CDR3 DNA sequence: TGTGCCAGCAGTTCTACAGGGGGCGGCGTCGGGGCTTTCTTT. Translated: CASSSTGGGVGAFF.

The J gene is TRBJ2-1, the V gene TRBV7-9, with D tentatively TRBD1 (5 bases). The CDR3 spans 14 residues. Germline CDR1 and CDR2: SEHNR and FQNEAQ (reference sequence). Trimming took 2 bases from V and 3 from J, leaving 8 bases between them. CDR3 residues: CASSLRGGYNEQFF. In DNA form, the CDR3 reads TGTGCCAGCAGCTTAAGGGGTGGCTACAATGAGCAGTTCTTC.

The count of this clone is one. This chain uses TRBV10-3 with TRBJ1-6, with 8 bases that match TRBD1. V lost 11 bases to trimming and J lost 10 bases; unmatched junction nucleotides: 7. The CDR3 is made up of 12 amino acids. Germline CDR1 ENHRY, CDR2 SYGVKD. The DNA of the CDR3 is TGTGCCCGCGACAGGGGAGGGTCACCCCTCCACTTT. Its protein is CARDRGGSPLHF.

The chain employs TRBV2 and TRBJ1-2; D may be TRBD1 (5 bases). The CDR3 is made up of 12 amino acids. Trimming removed 6 bases at V and 3 bases at J, with 8 bases between. The germline CDR1 and CDR2 sequences are SNHLY and FYNNEI. CDR3 coding DNA: TGTGCCAGCAGGGGGCGCGACTATGGCTACACCTTC. Its protein product is CASRGRDYGYTF.

The chain combines TRBV11-2 with TRBJ2-1; 8 positions agree with TRBD2. Germline-derived CDR1 and CDR2 are SGHAT and FQNNGV. The CDR3 covers 15 residues. Trimming at V came to 5 bases and at J to 4 bases, leaving 7 bases not matched to a gene. CDR3 DNA sequence: TGTGCCAGCAGCGCCTCTAGCGGGCCTTACAATGAGCAGTTCTTC. As protein: CASSASSGPYNEQFF.

V usage is TRBV7-2 and J usage is TRBJ1-2; tentatively, D is TRBD1 (5 bases). The CDR3 extends over 16 amino acids. The germline V gene encodes CDR1 SGHTA and CDR2 FQGNSA. V shed 5 bases and J shed 5 bases, with 21 bases lying between them. CDR3 in amino acids: CASSPSTHTGRYGYTF. The CDR3 nucleotides are TGTGCCAGCAGCCCCTCAACTCACACAGGCAGATATGGCTACACCTTC.

With regard to this clone: The junction does not match germline at one end; this may be a read error. This sequence joins TRBV4-3 and TRBJ2-6; D is undetermined. CDR3 size: 16 residues. Germline CDR1 is LGHNA and CDR2 is YSLEER. The CDR3 nucleotides are TGCGCCAGCAGTCAAGGTGTCAGCTCTGGGGCCAACGTCCTGACTTTC. It codes for CASSQGVSSGANVLTF.